The following is a T cell receptor beta chain sequence with its context. Germline V gives CDR1 SGDLS, CDR2 YYNGEE. Trimming stripped 0 bases from V and 6 bases from J, with 13 bases between. The CDR3 sequence is 15 residues long. This sample was included in a study of blood T cell repertoires in COVID-19. TCRdb's table, derived via immunoSEQ multiplex PCR, lists solely in-frame clones and lacks some. The data hold some 270,000 clones, with around nine tenths observed a single time. Material: peripheral blood. The V and J genes are TRBV9 and TRBJ2-1, with D possibly being TRBD1 (6 bases). The receptor was isolated from a woman between 55 and 75 years old who had recovered from COVID-19. For the CDR3, the DNA is TGTGCCAGCAGCGTAGAGGCAGGGGTCCCCAATGAGCAGTTCTTC. Translating gives CASSVEAGVPNEQFF.